These 13 T cell receptor beta chains were sequenced from one sample in a study of blood T cell repertoires in COVID-19. Produced via immunoSEQ multiplex PCR; TCRdb's table is partial and in-frame only. The repertoire includes 220,000 or so clones, about 86% of them detected once, and roughly 15% sits in the top ten. The sample consisted of PBMCs or T cells enriched from blood (not recorded which). Receptors were obtained from a woman aged 45-65 years with acute COVID-19.

This clone was observed once. The J gene is TRBJ1-1, the V gene TRBV3-1 (or the pseudogene TRBV3-2), with 7 bases matching TRBD1. V gave up 6 bases and J gave up 11 bases; unmatched junction bases: 18. The CDR3 consists of 15 residues. Germline-derived CDR1 and CDR2 are LGHDT and YNNKEL (reference sequence). The CDR3 coding sequence is TGTGCCAGCAGTCCTCAGGGGCAGGGGGTAAACCTGGCTTTCTTT. Its translation: CASSPQGQGVNLAFF.

The chain carries TRBV5-4 and TRBJ2-1; possible D gene TRBD1, 5 bases. From germline, CDR1 is SGHNT and CDR2 YYREEE (reference sequence). The CDR3 consists of 13 residues. CDR3: CVASRDRDNEQFF. The CDR3, as DNA: TGTGTCGCCTCCAGGGATCGAGACAATGAGCAGTTCTTC.

The chain carries TRBV6-4 and TRBJ2-1, with 9 nucleotides matching TRBD2. Germline-derived CDR1 and CDR2 are MRHNA and SNTAGT. The ends lost 5 bases at V and 3 bases at J; junction bases unmatched: 5. The CDR3 has 15 amino acids. The CDR3 here is CASSTREGLYNEQFF. CDR3 in DNA: TGTGCCAGCAGTACGCGGGAGGGCCTCTACAATGAGCAGTTCTTC.

The chain has TRBV9 and TRBJ2-1; 9 bases fit TRBD1. V was pared by 3 bases and J by 2 bases, with 3 bases of the junction left unmatched. Germline V gene data show CDR1 as SGDLS and CDR2 as YYNGEE. This CDR3 spans 15 amino acids. The chain's CDR3 is CASSANRGPYNEQFF. CDR3 DNA sequence: TGTGCCAGCAGCGCAAACAGGGGGCCCTACAATGAGCAGTTCTTC.

V is TRBV5-1 and J is TRBJ2-4; the match to TRBD2 covers 7 bases. V dropped 4 bases and J dropped 6; count of bases not matched to a gene: 10. This CDR3 region has 15 residues. CDR1 and CDR2 from the germline V gene are SGHRS and YFSETQ. The CDR3 coding sequence is TGCGCCAGCAGCCCTAGCAGCTGGGGGGGAAACATTCAGTACTTC. Translating it yields CASSPSSWGGNIQYF.

The V call is TRBV2, the J call TRBJ1-2; TRBD1 matches 10 bases. The J segment lost 10 bases and the V segment lost 4 bases, leaving 12 bases of the junction unmatched. CDR3 length: 15 amino acids. Germline CDR1 and CDR2: SNHLY and FYNNEI. This chain's CDR3 is CASSVGEGTGVAYTF. The CDR3 bases are TGTGCCAGCAGTGTCGGCGAAGGGACAGGGGTGGCCTACACCTTC.

The chain uses TRBV19 and TRBJ1-5, with TRBD1 matching over 7 bases. Trimming at V came to 6 bases and at J to 3 bases, leaving 8 bases not matched to a gene. CDR3 size: 15 residues. Germline lookup yields CDR1 LNHDA and CDR2 SQIVND (reference sequence). The CDR3 loop is CASRLDRAHNQPQHF. In DNA form, the CDR3 reads TGTGCCAGTAGGTTAGACAGGGCCCACAATCAGCCCCAGCATTTT.

The rearrangement uses TRBV5-1 and TRBJ2-1; a weak D match, TRBD2 (5 bases). In germline, CDR1 is SGHRS, CDR2 YFSETQ. This CDR3 contains 16 residues. Trimming took off 4 bases at V and 2 bases at J, with 16 bases between the two ends. In nucleotides, the CDR3 is TGCGCCAGCAGCCCCCCTAGCAGAGCTACCTACAATGAGCAGTTCTTC. Protein sequence: CASSPPSRATYNEQFF.

The J gene is TRBJ1-2, the V gene TRBV25-1; a possible D gene is TRBD1 (6 bases). This CDR3 spans 18 amino acids. Germline assignment: CDR1 MGHDK and CDR2 SYGVNS. Trimming took 1 base from V and 2 from J, leaving 20 bases between them. The CDR3 DNA reads as TGTGCCAGCAGTGAATTGCTAGCGGGACAAGGAATAAACTATGGCTACACCTTC. Amino acid sequence: CASSELLAGQGINYGYTF.

This chain joins TRBV6-2 or TRBV6-3 and TRBJ2-5, with 11 bases identical to TRBD1. V was pared by 5 bases and J by 7 bases, with 3 bases of the junction left unmatched. CDR1 and CDR2 from the germline V gene are MNHEY and SVGEGT. The CDR3 contains 13 residues. This CDR3 reads CASSTGTGGTQYF. The CDR3 DNA is TGTGCCAGCAGTACGGGGACAGGGGGGACCCAGTACTTC.

This chain joins TRBV5-4 and TRBJ1-1, with 7 positions matching TRBD1. CDR1 and CDR2 from the germline V gene are SGHNT and YYREEE (reference sequence). The CDR3 covers 16 residues. With 4 bases clipped from V and 0 bases from J, the junction kept 9 bases outside the gene matches. The CDR3 bases are TGTGCCAGCAGCACGGGACAGCACCTAATGAACACTGAAGCTTTCTTT. Translating gives CASSTGQHLMNTEAFF. Looking up the rest from reference TRBV5-4 and TRBJ1-1 gives the full variable domain: ETGVTQSPTHLIKTRGQQVTLRCSSQSGHNTVSWYQQALGQGPQFIFQYYREEENGRGNFPPRFSGLQFPNYSSELNVNALELDDSALYLCASSTGQHLMNTEAFFGQGTRLTVV.

This chain uses TRBV5-4 with TRBJ2-3, with D possibly being TRBD1 (5 bases). This CDR3 is 14 amino acids long. V lost 1 base and J lost 1, with 7 bases in between. The germline gives CDR1 SGHNT, CDR2 YYREEE (reference sequence). The CDR3, as DNA: TGTGCCAGCAGCTTGAAAGGGGGCACAGATACGCAGTATTTT. Translated, it gives CASSLKGGTDTQYF.

The chain couples TRBV4-1 to TRBJ2-3; TRBD2 might be the D (5 bases). From germline, CDR1 is MGHRA and CDR2 YSYEKL. The CDR3 runs to 13 residues. Trimming shortened V by 0 bases and J by 7 bases, and 8 bases separated the two germline ends. CDR3 in amino acids: CASSQEPTNTQYF. The CDR3 coding sequence is TGCGCCAGCAGCCAAGAACCGACTAATACGCAGTATTTT.